Below are 20 T cell receptor beta chains sequenced from a single sample in a study of blood T cell repertoires in COVID-19. Produced via immunoSEQ multiplex PCR; TCRdb's table is partial and in-frame only. This sample has about 210,000 clones; 84% occur once, and the top ten carry around 7.3%. Material: peripheral blood. The receptors derive from a woman in her forties or fifties with active or convalescent COVID-19.

The chain couples TRBV5-5 to TRBJ1-1; D gene unclear. The V gene lost 0 bases and the J gene lost 5 bases, with 8 bases spanning the gap. Germline values: CDR1 SGHKS, CDR2 YYEKEE (reference sequence). The CDR3 has 13 amino acids. CDR3 nucleotide sequence: TGTGCCAGCAGCTTGGCCCCCGGGACTGAAGCTTTCTTT. This sequence encodes CASSLAPGTEAFF. The whole variable domain, filled in from reference TRBV5-5 and TRBJ1-1, reads DAGVTQSPTHLIKTRGQQVTLRCSPISGHKSVSWYQQVLGQGPQFIFQYYEKEERGRGNFPDRFSARQFPNYSSELNVNALLLGDSALYLCASSLAPGTEAFFGQGTRLTVV.

The chain has TRBV19 and TRBJ1-1; tentatively, D is TRBD1 (5 bases). Germline CDR1 is LNHDA and CDR2 is SQIVND (reference sequence). Trimming left V 3 bases short and J 5 bases short, with 13 bases between. The CDR3 covers 14 residues. CDR3 bases: TGTGCCAGTAGTATTCAAGGGGTCGAAACTGAAGCTTTCTTT. It encodes CASSIQGVETEAFF.

Details on this clone: Other DNA sequences in this sample translate to the same CDR3. The chain employs TRBV5-1 and TRBJ1-5; 7 bases agree with TRBD1. The germline CDR1 and CDR2 sequences are SGHRS and YFSETQ. The CDR3 runs 15 residues. V lost 0 bases to trimming and J lost 2 bases; unmatched junction nucleotides: 2. CDR3 amino acids: CASSLGTGGNQPQHF. The CDR3 coding sequence is TGCGCCAGCAGCTTGGGGACAGGCGGCAATCAGCCCCAGCATTTT.

The CDR3 loop reads CASSPVPVQRRGGFRNTIYF. CDR3 bases: TGTGCCAGCTCACCCGTCCCTGTACAACGGCGGGGGGGCTTCAGAAACACCATATATTTT. The chain joins TRBV18 to TRBJ1-3, with D possibly being TRBD1 (6 bases). Between the trimmed V and J ends, which lost 3 bases and 5 bases, there was a span of 29 bases. The CDR3 consists of 20 residues. The germline V gene encodes CDR1 KGHSH and CDR2 LQKENI.

The chain is built from TRBV12-3 or TRBV12-4 and TRBJ1-1; perhaps TRBD1 as D (5 bases). The germline V and J ends were trimmed by 7 bases and 5 bases, with 14 bases remaining between them. The CDR3 has 13 amino acids. The CDR3 is CASTQQVGTEAFF. The CDR3 nucleotides are TGTGCCAGCACCCAACAGGTGGGAACTGAAGCTTTCTTT.

The rearrangement links TRBV10-2 to TRBJ1-5; unclear D gene. The CDR3 covers 13 residues. V lost 6 bases to trimming and J lost 5 bases, with 11 bases between them. Germline values: CDR1 WSHSY, CDR2 SAAADI. CDR3 loop: CASSGWRDQPQHF. DNA of the CDR3: TGCGCCAGCAGCGGATGGAGGGATCAGCCCCAGCATTTT.

Concerning this clone: Other DNA variants within this sample encode the same CDR3. This chain connects TRBV29-1 to TRBJ1-2, with a possible D match to TRBD1 (5 bases). Trimming took 2 bases from V and 5 from J, leaving 9 bases between them. The germline V gene has CDR1 SQVTM and CDR2 ANQGSEA. The CDR3 runs 12 residues. The CDR3 DNA reads TGCAGCGTTGAACAGGGCCTATATGGCTACACCTTC. Its protein is CSVEQGLYGYTF.

The chain uses TRBV7-3 and TRBJ2-3; D is perhaps TRBD2 (6 bases). The CDR3 spans 14 residues. CDR1 and CDR2 from the germline V gene are SGHTA and FQGTGA. Trimming removed 5 bases from V and 1 base from J, with 10 bases in between. The CDR3 coding sequence is TGTGCCAGCAGCCCAATAGCGGGCACAGATACGCAGTATTTT. This sequence encodes CASSPIAGTDTQYF.

J is TRBJ2-1 and V is TRBV7-6; D may be TRBD2 (6 bases). The CDR3 covers 17 residues. CDR1 is SGHVS and CDR2 is FNYEAQ in the germline V gene. Trimming removed 5 bases from V and 8 bases from J, with 25 bases in between. The CDR3 bases are TGTGCCAGCAGCGCCCGCCTGACTAGTCGGAACCCCCATGAGCAGTTCTTC. This sequence encodes CASSARLTSRNPHEQFF.

This clone was seen once. The chain uses TRBV6-5 and TRBJ1-4; D is uncertain. The length of the CDR3 is 14 residues. V was shortened by 2 bases and J by 6 bases, with 10 bases between the two germline ends. CDR1 and CDR2 (germline): MNHEY, SVGAGI. The CDR3 coding sequence is TGTGCCAGCAGTTACGAAGTTAACTATGAAAAACTGTTTTTT. Residues: CASSYEVNYEKLFF.

The chain joins TRBV7-9 to TRBJ1-1; a weak D match, TRBD1 (6 bases). Trimming took 5 bases from V and 9 from J, leaving 13 bases between them. The CDR3 loop spans 12 amino acids. Germline V gene lookup returns CDR1 SEHNR and CDR2 FQNEAQ (reference sequence). The CDR3 DNA sequence: TGTGCCAGCAGCCAAGGGGGAGCCCAAGCTTTCTTT. Encoded protein: CASSQGGAQAFF.

The chain has TRBV14 and TRBJ1-1; D gene ambiguous. CDR3 length: 13 residues. V was pared by 1 base and J by 2 bases, with 5 bases between. Germline-derived CDR1 and CDR2 are SGHDN and FVKESK. The CDR3 here is CASSQGANTEAFF. CDR3 nucleotides: TGTGCCAGCAGCCAAGGGGCTAACACTGAAGCTTTCTTT.

This chain connects TRBV7-9 to TRBJ2-7; the D gene is possibly TRBD2 (6 bases). CDR1 and CDR2 from the germline V gene are SEHNR and FQNEAQ (reference sequence). V shed 1 base and J shed 0 bases, with 22 bases lying between them. The CDR3 contains 19 residues. As DNA, the CDR3 is TGTGCCAGCAGCTTAGTGCGGGGTTCAGGTTCGGTGCTCTCCTACGAGCAGTACTTC. Translating gives CASSLVRGSGSVLSYEQYF.

This clone was found once. The rearrangement links TRBV7-3 to TRBJ2-1, with TRBD1 matching over 8 bases. CDR3 length: 16 amino acids. The V and J ends lost 5 bases and 8 bases, in that order; junction bases with no gene match: 14. Germline V CDR1 and CDR2: SGHTA, FQGTGA. This CDR3 is CASSQWTGRIGDEQFF. CDR3 nucleotide sequence: TGTGCCAGCAGCCAGTGGACAGGGAGAATCGGGGATGAGCAGTTCTTC.

The chain has TRBV14 and TRBJ2-7; D is perhaps TRBD1 (6 bases). V was cut by 1 base and J by 0 bases, with 13 bases left in between. Per the germline V gene, CDR1 is SGHDN and CDR2 is FVKESK. This CDR3 is built from 16 residues. Here the CDR3 reads CASSQVGTLPSYEQYF. The CDR3, as DNA: TGTGCCAGCAGCCAAGTAGGGACACTGCCCTCCTACGAGCAGTACTTC.

The chain links TRBV12-5 to TRBJ2-3; TRBD2 matches 16 bases. V shed 5 bases and J 6 bases; nucleotides not matched to a gene: 5. Germline-derived CDR1 and CDR2 are LGHNT and FRNRAP. The CDR3 length is 16 residues. The CDR3 region is CASGLGTSGRVDTQYF. In DNA form, the CDR3 reads TGTGCTAGTGGTCTCGGGACTAGCGGGAGGGTTGATACGCAGTATTTT.

The chain carries TRBV11-2 and TRBJ2-7; the D gene is possibly TRBD2 (8 bases). This CDR3 contains 15 residues. V was cut by 5 bases and J by 4 bases, with 18 bases left in between. CDR1 and CDR2 (germline): SGHAT, FQNNGV. CDR3 amino acids: CASSPRGGTAYEQYF. The CDR3 nucleotides read TGTGCCAGCAGCCCCCGGGGGGGGACAGCTTACGAGCAGTACTTC.

The V and J genes are TRBV18 and TRBJ1-6, with D tentatively TRBD1 (6 bases). CDR1 is KGHSH, CDR2 LQKENI, per germline. Trimming took off 7 bases at V and 8 bases at J, with 12 bases between the two ends. This CDR3 is built from 13 residues. CDR3 nucleotides: TGTGCCAGCTTACAGGGCGAGTATTCACCCCTCCACTTT. Translated: CASLQGEYSPLHF.

This clone was recorded once. V is TRBV10-3 and J is TRBJ2-2; 10 nucleotides match TRBD1. Germline V gene data show CDR1 as ENHRY and CDR2 as SYGVKD. V lost 3 bases, J lost 6 bases, and 13 bases stayed unmatched. The length of the CDR3 is 18 residues. The DNA for the CDR3 is TGTGCCATCAGTGATAAGGGCGGCTGGGACAGGGGCCCCGGGGAGCTGTTTTTT. Protein: CAISDKGGWDRGPGELFF.

The rearrangement joins TRBV5-4 to TRBJ1-2; TRBD1 agrees at 8 bases. Trimming at V came to 2 bases and at J to 4 bases, leaving 4 bases not matched to a gene. The germline CDR1 and CDR2 sequences are SGHNT and YYREEE (reference sequence). The CDR3 contains 14 residues. In nucleotides, the CDR3 is TGTGCCAGCAGCTTAAAGACAGGGGCCTATGGCTACACCTTC. This gives the protein CASSLKTGAYGYTF.